Below, 27 T cell receptor beta chains from the same sample are listed, as sequenced in a study of long-term antiretroviral therapy in people with HIV. Investigators performed immunoSEQ version v3.0 at survey level. Using immunoSEQ multiplex PCR, the repertoire was profiled, and TCRdb retains in-frame clones only, with some absent. The sample has 28,000 or so clones; about 94% are singletons. The source was unsorted PBMCs, collected 6.2 years after starting antiretroviral therapy. The receptor source for this set is a man aged 40-49 years with HIV.

The V gene is TRBV5-6, the J gene TRBJ2-1, with D possibly TRBD2 on 6 matching bases. From germline, CDR1 is SGHDT and CDR2 YYEEEE. Trimming took 4 bases from V and 7 from J, leaving 21 bases between them. The CDR3 runs to 16 residues. The CDR3 here is CASSPIGRGVINEQFF. For the CDR3, the DNA is TGTGCCAGCAGCCCCATCGGGCGGGGAGTTATAAATGAGCAGTTCTTC.

The genes are TRBV4-3 and TRBJ2-1, with D possibly being TRBD2 (6 bases). V was cut by 4 bases and J by 4 bases, with 8 bases left in between. Germline V gives CDR1 LGHNA, CDR2 YSLEER. The length of the CDR3 is 13 residues. The CDR3 loop is CASSPRGYNEQFF. As DNA, the CDR3 is TGCGCCAGCAGCCCCCGGGGGTACAATGAGCAGTTCTTC.

J is TRBJ2-1 and V is TRBV6-1; the D call may be TRBD1 or TRBD2 (5 bases each). This CDR3 has 15 amino acids. Trimming cost V 5 bases and J 10 bases, with 21 bases left between them. Germline CDR1 reads MNHNS; CDR2 reads SASEGT. CDR3 amino acids: CASSRDAQAPGEQFF. The CDR3 DNA sequence: TGTGCCAGCAGTAGGGACGCCCAAGCCCCAGGCGAGCAGTTCTTC.

V and J are TRBV5-6 and TRBJ2-7; 7 bases are a match to TRBD1. CDR1 is SGHDT and CDR2 is YYEEEE in the germline V gene. The CDR3 contains 14 residues. The V and J ends lost 0 bases and 2 bases, in that order; junction bases with no gene match: 2. The CDR3 DNA is TGTGCCAGCAGCTTGGGGCAGGGGGCCTACGAGCAGTACTTC. Its translation is CASSLGQGAYEQYF.

This clone was detected only once. V usage is TRBV11-2 and J usage is TRBJ1-2; D gene ambiguous. The CDR3 spans 15 residues. Germline V gene data show CDR1 as SGHAT and CDR2 as FQNNGV. V was pared by 3 bases and J by 0 bases, with 11 bases between. The CDR3 spells CASSFTEFTNYGYTF. The DNA for the CDR3 is TGTGCCAGCAGCTTTACCGAATTCACTAACTATGGCTACACCTTC.

This chain uses TRBV7-2 with TRBJ1-5; no clear D. This CDR3 comprises 14 residues. In germline, CDR1 is SGHTA, CDR2 FQGNSA. The germline V and J ends were trimmed by 2 bases and 3 bases, with 8 bases remaining between them. CDR3 nucleotides: TGTGCCAGCAGCTTATTGGGGTACAATCAGCCCCAGCATTTT. This codes for CASSLLGYNQPQHF.

This chain uses TRBV4-1 with TRBJ2-1; D is undetermined. V was cut by 3 bases and J by 10 bases, with 16 bases left in between. The CDR3 consists of 14 residues. Germline V gene lookup returns CDR1 MGHRA and CDR2 YSYEKL. CDR3 nucleotides: TGCGCCAGCAGCCACTTGACGGCAGGATCAGAGCAGTTCTTC. As protein: CASSHLTAGSEQFF.

The chain employs TRBV30 and TRBJ1-5; D may be TRBD1 (6 bases). Germline CDR1 is GTSNPN and CDR2 is SVGIG (reference sequence). The CDR3 is made up of 15 amino acids. V lost 3 bases and J 2 bases, leaving 14 bases between the germline ends. This CDR3 reads CAWRPQGKGNQPQHF. The CDR3 coding sequence is TGTGCCTGGAGGCCCCAGGGGAAGGGCAATCAGCCCCAGCATTTT. Filled out from reference TRBV30 and TRBJ1-5, the complete variable domain reads SQTIHQWPATLVQPVGSPLSLECTVEGTSNPNLYWYRQAAGRGLQLLFYSVGIGQISSEVPQNLSASRPQDRQFILSSKKLLLSDSGFYLCAWRPQGKGNQPQHFGDGTRLSIL.

The genes are TRBV5-4 and TRBJ2-2, with D possibly matching TRBD1 (6 bases). Trimming stripped 4 bases from V and 5 bases from J, with 18 bases between. The CDR3 is 16 amino acids. In germline, CDR1 is SGHNT, CDR2 YYREEE (reference sequence). CDR3 loop: CASSAGQTPGTGELFF. The CDR3 DNA reads as TGTGCCAGCAGCGCCGGACAGACCCCGGGAACCGGGGAGCTGTTTTTT. Drawing the rest from reference TRBV5-4 and TRBJ2-2, the complete variable domain is ETGVTQSPTHLIKTRGQQVTLRCSSQSGHNTVSWYQQALGQGPQFIFQYYREEENGRGNFPPRFSGLQFPNYSSELNVNALELDDSALYLCASSAGQTPGTGELFFGEGSRLTVL.

This clone is a singleton in its sample. The chain combines TRBV9 with TRBJ2-2, with 7 bases that match TRBD2. Per the germline V gene, CDR1 is SGDLS and CDR2 is YYNGEE. The CDR3 has 18 residues. V dropped 0 bases and J dropped 3; count of bases not matched to a gene: 11. CDR3 in amino acids: CASSVEGRVLGDTGELFF. As DNA, the CDR3 is TGTGCCAGCAGCGTAGAAGGGAGGGTGTTAGGGGACACCGGGGAGCTGTTTTTT.

The CDR3 loop is CASSSGFQIEQYF. CDR3 coding DNA: TGTGCCAGCAGCTCTGGGTTTCAAATCGAGCAGTACTTC. V gene TRBV21-1 combines with J gene TRBJ2-7. TRBV21-1 constitutes a pseudogene. The CDR3 runs 13 residues.

The V gene is TRBV2, the J gene TRBJ2-1; tentatively, D is TRBD1 (6 bases). V was cut by 2 bases and J by 6 bases, with 14 bases left in between. Germline V lookup: CDR1 SNHLY, CDR2 FYNNEI. The CDR3 consists of 15 residues. The CDR3 region is CASSEWDTLRNEQFF. CDR3 sequence (DNA): TGTGCCAGCAGTGAATGGGACACCCTCCGCAATGAGCAGTTCTTC. Variable domain in full (rest from reference TRBV2 and TRBJ2-1): EPEVTQTPSHQVTQMGQEVILRCVPISNHLYFYWYRQILGQKVEFLVSFYNNEISEKSEIFDDQFSVERPDGSNFTLKIRSTKLEDSAMYFCASSEWDTLRNEQFFGPGTRLTVL.

V is TRBV6-5 and J is TRBJ2-7; TRBD2 agrees at 8 bases. Losses at the gene ends were 6 bases for V and 2 bases for J; bases not matched to a gene: 9. Germline V lookup: CDR1 MNHEY, CDR2 SVGAGI. CDR3 length equals 15 residues. The CDR3 here is CASSPRGGQPYEQYF. Written as DNA, the CDR3 is TGTGCCAGCAGCCCCCGGGGGGGCCAACCCTACGAGCAGTACTTC.

The rearrangement uses TRBV5-1 and TRBJ2-1, with D hard to call. V dropped 0 bases and J dropped 8 bases, with 15 bases sitting between them. Germline V CDR1 and CDR2: SGHRS, YFSETQ. The CDR3 is 15 amino acids. The CDR3 nucleotides are TGCGCCAGCAGCTTGGTGAGCCTCAACTCGGATGAGCAGTTCTTC. Residues: CASSLVSLNSDEQFF.

This clone was recorded a few times. V gene TRBV29-1 combines with J gene TRBJ2-1; D gene ambiguous. The CDR3 runs 10 residues. CDR1 and CDR2 (germline): SQVTM, ANQGSEA. V was clipped by 1 base and J by 12 bases, with 7 bases between them. The CDR3 sequence is CSVEVLGQFF. The CDR3 DNA sequence: TGCAGCGTTGAAGTTCTTGGGCAGTTCTTC.

V is TRBV28 and J is TRBJ2-6; D is unresolved. Trimming removed 6 bases from V and 4 bases from J, with 1 base in between. Germline CDR1 MDHEN, CDR2 SYDVKM. The CDR3 has 11 amino acids. CDR3 protein: CASRGANVLTF. In DNA, the CDR3 is TGTGCCAGCAGAGGGGCCAACGTCCTGACTTTC.

The V gene is TRBV6-6, the J gene TRBJ2-3; no definite D call. There are 12 residues in the CDR3. The V and J ends lost 6 bases and 1 base respectively, with 5 bases between them. Germline lookup yields CDR1 MNHNY and CDR2 SVGAGI (reference sequence). The CDR3: CASRFGTDTQYF. The CDR3 DNA follows: TGTGCCAGCAGATTCGGCACAGATACGCAGTATTTT.

The V call is TRBV7-9, the J call TRBJ1-6, with TRBD1 identical over 8 bases. The CDR3 loop spans 16 amino acids. Germline-derived CDR1 and CDR2 are SEHNR and FQNEAQ (reference sequence). Germline trimming cut 2 bases from V and 7 bases from J; bases unmatched to any gene: 7. The CDR3 coding sequence is TGTGCCAGCAGCTTATCGTTGGCAGGGGGCAATTCACCCCTCCACTTT. As protein: CASSLSLAGGNSPLHF.

The chain couples TRBV5-1 to TRBJ2-5, with 13 bases matching TRBD2. V dropped 0 bases and J dropped 2; count of bases not matched to a gene: 7. CDR1 and CDR2 from the germline V gene are SGHRS and YFSETQ. The length of the CDR3 is 18 residues. In DNA form, the CDR3 reads TGCGCCAGCAGCTTGGGAGGGACTAGCGGGGTTTATCAAGAGACCCAGTACTTC. Its protein is CASSLGGTSGVYQETQYF.

This rearrangement joins TRBV21-1 to TRBJ2-2; TRBD2 is the table's D call, not checked against the DNA. TRBV21-1 is tagged as a pseudogene. The CDR3 spans 18 residues. CDR3 amino acids: CASSGGQPLAENTGELFF. As DNA, the CDR3 is TGTGCCAGCAGCGGAGGACAACCCCTAGCGGAAAACACCGGGGAGCTGTTTTTT.

V is TRBV10-1 and J is TRBJ2-3; 9 bases agree with TRBD1. The germline V gene has CDR1 WNHNN and CDR2 SYGVQD (reference sequence). The ends lost 9 bases at V and 3 bases at J; junction bases unmatched: 13. CDR3 length: 16 residues. The CDR3 sequence: CASTSTGQGGTDTQYF. The CDR3 DNA reads TGCGCCAGTACGTCGACGGGACAGGGTGGAACAGATACGCAGTATTTT.

This clone was picked up a small number of times. The chain joins TRBV5-4 to TRBJ2-7, with D perhaps matching TRBD2 (6 bases). Germline V CDR1 and CDR2: SGHNT, YYREEE (reference sequence). This CDR3 contains 16 residues. The V end lost 1 base, the J end lost 0 bases, and 14 bases lay between the germline ends. The CDR3 DNA reads TGTGCCAGCAGCTTGTTAGCTAGCGCTTTCTCCTACGAGCAGTACTTC. Translating it yields CASSLLASAFSYEQYF.

The gene calls are TRBV28 and TRBJ2-1; D remains ambiguous. V shed 7 bases and J shed 8 bases, with 18 bases lying between them. Germline-derived CDR1 and CDR2 are MDHEN and SYDVKM. The CDR3 sequence is 14 residues long. CDR3 loop: CASTLPSSPDEQFF. The CDR3 DNA is TGTGCCAGCACCCTACCCTCTAGTCCGGATGAGCAGTTCTTC.

The genes are TRBV7-9 and TRBJ1-1; D not resolved. V was trimmed by 8 bases and J by 2 bases, leaving 12 bases between them. CDR3 length: 13 residues. Germline assignment: CDR1 SEHNR and CDR2 FQNEAQ (reference sequence). The DNA of the CDR3 is TGTGCCAGCGGGTCCCGGGCAAACACTGAAGCTTTCTTT. Its translation: CASGSRANTEAFF.

The chain links TRBV28 to TRBJ1-2; 7 bases are shared with TRBD1. Germline loops: CDR1 MDHEN, CDR2 SYDVKM. The CDR3 runs to 13 residues. V lost 4 bases to trimming and J lost 8 bases; unmatched junction nucleotides: 7. CDR3 protein: CASSSTGRNGYTF. DNA for the CDR3: TGTGCCAGCAGTTCGACAGGGAGGAACGGCTACACCTTC.

The chain uses TRBV11-3 and TRBJ2-1; D could derive from TRBD1 or TRBD2 (5 bases each). Germline values: CDR1 SGHNT, CDR2 YENEEA. The CDR3 covers 12 residues. V lost 3 bases, J lost 6 bases, and 6 bases lay in between. Written as DNA, the CDR3 is TGTGCCAGCAGCTTCGGGACCAATGAGCAGTTCTTC. Protein: CASSFGTNEQFF.

This clone turned up a few times. The chain combines TRBV19 with TRBJ2-1, with a weak D call TRBD2 (5 bases). V was shortened by 6 bases and J by 8 bases, with 11 bases between the two germline ends. The CDR3 spans 12 residues. CDR1 LNHDA and CDR2 SQIVND come from the germline V gene (reference sequence). This CDR3 is CASSLSVYEQFF. The CDR3 DNA reads as TGTGCCAGTAGCCTTAGCGTCTATGAGCAGTTCTTC.